The TCR beta chain under discussion was sequenced for a study of beta chain features in type 1 diabetes. Turning to the study itself: No age, gender or cell yield differences were seen between patients and healthy donors. All samples combined gave roughly 100,000,000 sorted cells for examination.

This clone has more than one count but fewer than ten. What it binds is not known. Study outcomes and limitations: VDJ junctions from patients with type 1 diabetes contained fewer insertions and more deletions. In all four CD4+ subsets, TCRB CDR3 length was significantly, moderately reduced in type 1 diabetes.

Expressed TCRB transcripts were sequenced because the isolated RNA had all been reverse transcribed beforehand. Deep immunoSEQ sequencing covered naive, central memory and regulatory T cell samples. Profiled with immunoSEQ multiplex PCR; TCRdb holds only in-frame clones, not every one. Among 680,000 or so clones listed, roughly 12% were seen once. This CDR3 comprises 15 residues. With 0 bases removed from V and 1 base from J, the gap between germline ends came to 10 bases. Germline V gene lookup returns CDR1 SGDLS and CDR2 YYNGEE. Source material: naive CD4+ T cells from blood. The clonotype was recovered from a young man with type 1 diabetes. The rearrangement links TRBV9 to TRBJ1-1; D is uncertain. CDR3 sequence reads: CASSVEGRRNTEAFF. CDR3 nucleotides: TGTGCCAGCAGCGTAGAAGGACGGAGGAACACTGAAGCTTTCTTT.